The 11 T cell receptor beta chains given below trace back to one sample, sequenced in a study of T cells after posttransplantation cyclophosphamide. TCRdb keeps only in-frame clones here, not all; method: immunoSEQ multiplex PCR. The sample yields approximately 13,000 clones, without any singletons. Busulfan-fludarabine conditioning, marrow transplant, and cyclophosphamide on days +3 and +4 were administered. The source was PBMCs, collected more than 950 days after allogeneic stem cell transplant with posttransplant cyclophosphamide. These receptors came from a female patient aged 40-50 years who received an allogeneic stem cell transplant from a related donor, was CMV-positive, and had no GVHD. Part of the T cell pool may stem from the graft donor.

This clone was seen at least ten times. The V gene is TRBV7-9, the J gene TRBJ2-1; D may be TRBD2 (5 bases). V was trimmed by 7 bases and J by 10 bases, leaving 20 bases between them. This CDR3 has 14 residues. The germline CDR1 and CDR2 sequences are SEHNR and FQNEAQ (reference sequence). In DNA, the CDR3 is TGTGCCAGCATCCGGGATGGCCCTAAGGCGGAGCAGTTCTTC. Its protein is CASIRDGPKAEQFF.

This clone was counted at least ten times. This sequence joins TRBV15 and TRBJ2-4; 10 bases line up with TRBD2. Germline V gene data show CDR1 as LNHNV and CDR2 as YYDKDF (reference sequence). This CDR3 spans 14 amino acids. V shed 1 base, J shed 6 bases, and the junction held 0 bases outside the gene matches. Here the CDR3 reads CATSRASGGNIQYF. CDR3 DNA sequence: TGTGCCACCAGCAGAGCTAGCGGGGGAAACATTCAGTACTTC. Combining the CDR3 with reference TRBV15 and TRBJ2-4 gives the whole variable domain DAMVIQNPRYQVTQFGKPVTLSCSQTLNHNVMYWYQQKSSQAPKLLFHYYDKDFNNEADTPDNFQSRRPNTSFCFLDIRSPGLGDTAMYLCATSRASGGNIQYFGAGTRLSVL.

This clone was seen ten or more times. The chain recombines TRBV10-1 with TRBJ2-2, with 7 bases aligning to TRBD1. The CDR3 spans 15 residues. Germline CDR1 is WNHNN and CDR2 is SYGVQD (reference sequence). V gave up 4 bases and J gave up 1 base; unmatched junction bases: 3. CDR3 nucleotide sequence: TGCGCCAGCAGTGTAGCAGGGGGGAACACCGGGGAGCTGTTTTTT. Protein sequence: CASSVAGGNTGELFF.

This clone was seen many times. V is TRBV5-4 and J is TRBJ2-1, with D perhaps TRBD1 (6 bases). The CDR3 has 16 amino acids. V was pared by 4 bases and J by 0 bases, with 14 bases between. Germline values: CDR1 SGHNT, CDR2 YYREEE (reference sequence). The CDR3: CASSAPGTISYNEQFF. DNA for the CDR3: TGTGCCAGCAGCGCCCCCGGGACAATCTCCTACAATGAGCAGTTCTTC. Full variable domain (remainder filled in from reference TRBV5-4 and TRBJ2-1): ETGVTQSPTHLIKTRGQQVTLRCSSQSGHNTVSWYQQALGQGPQFIFQYYREEENGRGNFPPRFSGLQFPNYSSELNVNALELDDSALYLCASSAPGTISYNEQFFGPGTRLTVL.

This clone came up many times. The chain's CDR3 is CASSFAGASTDTQYF. CDR3 coding DNA: TGTGCCAGCAGCTTCGCAGGGGCAAGCACAGATACGCAGTATTTT. The rearrangement links TRBV5-6 to TRBJ2-3; possible D gene TRBD1, 6 bases. This CDR3 contains 15 residues. CDR1 and CDR2 from the germline V gene are SGHDT and YYEEEE. Between the trimmed V and J ends, which lost 2 bases and 0 bases, there was a span of 10 bases. The full variable domain, with the rest looked up from reference TRBV5-6 and TRBJ2-3, is DAGVTQSPTHLIKTRGQQVTLRCSPKSGHDTVSWYQQALGQGPQFIFQYYEEEERQRGNFPDRFSGHQFPNYSSELNVNALLLGDSALYLCASSFAGASTDTQYFGPGTRLTVL.

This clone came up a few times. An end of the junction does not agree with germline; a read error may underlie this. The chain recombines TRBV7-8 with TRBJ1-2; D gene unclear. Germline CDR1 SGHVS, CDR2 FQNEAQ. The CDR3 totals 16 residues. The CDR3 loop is CAGSLENLRGSEGYTF. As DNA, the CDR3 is TGTGCCGGCAGCTTAGAAAATTTAAGAGGGTCTGAAGGCTACACCTTC.

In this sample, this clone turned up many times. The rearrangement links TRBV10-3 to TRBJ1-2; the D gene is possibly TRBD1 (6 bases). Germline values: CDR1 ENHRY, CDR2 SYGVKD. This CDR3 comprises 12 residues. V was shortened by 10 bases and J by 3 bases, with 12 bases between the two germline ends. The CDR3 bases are TGTGCCACCCGGGACACTTACTATGGCTACACCTTC. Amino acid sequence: CATRDTYYGYTF.

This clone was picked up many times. For the CDR3, the DNA is TGTGCCAGCAGTGACAAGGGAGGTGCCTCCGAGCAGTACTTC. Its translation is CASSDKGGASEQYF. The V call is TRBV6-4, the J call TRBJ2-7; possibly TRBD2 for D (6 bases). V was trimmed by 2 bases and J by 6 bases, leaving 14 bases between them. Germline loops: CDR1 MRHNA, CDR2 SNTAGT. This CDR3 is 14 amino acids long.

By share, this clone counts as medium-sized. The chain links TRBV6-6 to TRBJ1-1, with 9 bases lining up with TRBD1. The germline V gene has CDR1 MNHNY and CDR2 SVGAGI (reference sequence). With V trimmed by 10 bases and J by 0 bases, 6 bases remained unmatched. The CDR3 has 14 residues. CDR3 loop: CATSDRGMNTEAFF. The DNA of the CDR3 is TGTGCCACCTCAGACAGGGGGATGAACACTGAAGCTTTCTTT.

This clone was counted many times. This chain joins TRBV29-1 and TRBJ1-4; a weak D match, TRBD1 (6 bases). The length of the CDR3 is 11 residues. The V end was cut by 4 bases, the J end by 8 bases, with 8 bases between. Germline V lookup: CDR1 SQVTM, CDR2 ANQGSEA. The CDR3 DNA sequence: TGCAGCGTTGCCAGGGGCGAAAAACTGTTTTTT. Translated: CSVARGEKLFF.

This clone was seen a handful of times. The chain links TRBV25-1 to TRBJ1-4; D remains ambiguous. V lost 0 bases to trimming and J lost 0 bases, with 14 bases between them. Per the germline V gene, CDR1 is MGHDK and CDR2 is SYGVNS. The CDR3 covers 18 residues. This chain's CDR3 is CASSEYGPRGATNEKLFF. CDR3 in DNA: TGTGCCAGCAGTGAATATGGGCCCCGCGGGGCAACTAATGAAAAACTGTTTTTT.